Listed here are 17 T cell receptor beta chains from one sample, sequenced in a study of OX40 agonist ivuxolimab in advanced cancers. Method: immunoSEQ multiplex PCR; TCRdb's copy keeps in-frame clones and lacks some. The repertoire holds tens of thousands of clones, with 80% to 85% as singletons. Sequencing was performed on CD4+ or CD8+ T cells sorted from blood, taken in a trial of the OX40 agonist ivuxolimab. These receptors originate from an adult with an advanced solid tumor such as melanoma, head and neck, liver or kidney cancer.

The V gene is TRBV7-2, the J gene TRBJ1-2; no reliable D call. Germline CDR1 is SGHTA and CDR2 is FQGNSA. Trimming pared 1 base from V and 3 bases from J, leaving 9 bases between. The CDR3 totals 14 residues. CDR3 nucleotides: TGTGCCAGCAGCTTAGGAGGCAGAGACTATGGCTACACCTTC. This sequence encodes CASSLGGRDYGYTF.

V gene TRBV6-4 combines with J gene TRBJ2-1, with TRBD2 identical over 10 bases. V trimming: 4 bases; J trimming: 8 bases; junction bases outside the gene matches: 8. This CDR3 is built from 15 residues. Germline V gene data show CDR1 as MRHNA and CDR2 as SNTAGT. The CDR3 DNA sequence: TGTGCCAGCAGTGCGCTAGCGGGAGTGACAGATGAGCAGTTCTTC. Translated, it gives CASSALAGVTDEQFF.

The rearrangement links TRBV7-7 to TRBJ1-4, with TRBD1 matching 8 bases. The CDR3 contains 15 residues. Unmatched junction bases numbered 4, after V lost 1 base and J lost 6 bases. CDR1 is SSHAT and CDR2 is FNYEAQ in the germline V gene (reference sequence). The CDR3 is CASSLVTGGDEKLFF. CDR3 coding DNA: TGTGCCAGCAGCTTAGTAACAGGGGGGGATGAAAAACTGTTTTTT.

The genes are TRBV18 and TRBJ1-5, with D possibly TRBD1 on 6 matching bases. The V gene lost 6 bases and the J gene lost 8 bases, with 20 bases spanning the gap. Germline CDR1 reads KGHSH; CDR2 reads LQKENI. The CDR3 sequence is 15 residues long. CDR3 nucleotides: TGTGCCAGCTCCCCGGGCCAGGGGAGGGTAGAGCCCCAGCATTTT. Its translation: CASSPGQGRVEPQHF.

CDR3: CASSPGQGAYRNEKLFF. For the CDR3, the DNA is TGTGCCAGCAGCCCCGGACAGGGGGCCTATAGAAATGAAAAACTGTTTTTT. The chain uses TRBV7-6 and TRBJ1-4; 11 bases line up with TRBD1. The germline gives CDR1 SGHVS, CDR2 FNYEAQ. CDR3 size: 17 residues. The V gene end was trimmed by 5 bases and the J gene end by 5 bases; junction bases not matched to a gene: 10.

This chain links TRBV6-6 with TRBJ1-1; 7 bases map to TRBD1. The CDR3 runs to 15 residues. V dropped 0 bases and J dropped 0; count of bases not matched to a gene: 1. The germline CDR1 and CDR2 sequences are MNHNY and SVGAGI (reference sequence). The CDR3 DNA reads TGTGCCAGCAGTTACTCGGACAGGCTGAACACTGAAGCTTTCTTT. Translating it yields CASSYSDRLNTEAFF.

The chain employs TRBV5-4 and TRBJ2-3; TRBD1 aligns across 8 bases. The J segment lost 0 bases and the V segment lost 4 bases, leaving 10 bases of the junction unmatched. Germline V CDR1 and CDR2: SGHNT, YYREEE (reference sequence). The CDR3 has 17 amino acids. The CDR3 nucleotides are TGTGCCAGCAGCCCCGACCACAGGGGGGCAAGCACAGATACGCAGTATTTT. Protein product: CASSPDHRGASTDTQYF. The complete variable domain, with remaining parts taken from reference TRBV5-4 and TRBJ2-3, reads ETGVTQSPTHLIKTRGQQVTLRCSSQSGHNTVSWYQQALGQGPQFIFQYYREEENGRGNFPPRFSGLQFPNYSSELNVNALELDDSALYLCASSPDHRGASTDTQYFGPGTRLTVL.

CDR3 amino acids: CASSFFLDTQYF. CDR3 DNA sequence: TGTGCCAGCAGCTTTTTCCTGGATACGCAGTATTTT. The chain is built from TRBV7-2 and TRBJ2-3, with D hard to call. Germline V gene sequence: CDR1 SGHTA, CDR2 FQGNSA. Trimming removed 3 bases from V and 6 bases from J, with 7 bases in between. The CDR3 length is 12 residues.

The chain has TRBV28 and TRBJ1-1; 7 nucleotides line up with TRBD1. This CDR3 has 15 amino acids. Germline V gene sequence: CDR1 MDHEN, CDR2 SYDVKM. V lost 7 bases, J lost 1 base, and 9 bases stayed unmatched. CDR3 in amino acids: CASNVGGAENTEAFF. The CDR3 nucleotides are TGTGCCAGCAACGTAGGGGGCGCGGAGAACACTGAAGCTTTCTTT.

The genes are TRBV5-1 and TRBJ1-1; D gene uncertain. Trimming stripped 0 bases from V and 1 base from J, with 4 bases between. Per the germline V gene, CDR1 is SGHRS and CDR2 is YFSETQ. The CDR3 contains 13 residues. CDR3 region: CASSLEENTEAFF. The DNA of the CDR3 is TGCGCCAGCAGCTTGGAAGAGAACACTGAAGCTTTCTTT.

DNA of the CDR3: TGTGCCAGCAGCTCGGCAGGTTCTGGAAACACCATATATTTT. This encodes CASSSAGSGNTIYF. The rearrangement uses TRBV7-9 and TRBJ1-3; no clear D gene. The CDR3 has 14 residues. Trimming took 4 bases from V and 1 from J, leaving 8 bases between them. CDR1 and CDR2 from the germline V gene are SEHNR and FQNEAQ (reference sequence).

This chain links TRBV19 with TRBJ1-2; D remains unclear. Trimming shortened V by 3 bases and J by 4 bases, and 9 bases separated the two germline ends. The CDR3 runs to 13 residues. Germline CDR1 reads LNHDA; CDR2 reads SQIVND (reference sequence). CDR3 DNA: TGTGCCAGTAGTATGCAGATCACCTATGGCTACACCTTC. This sequence encodes CASSMQITYGYTF.

The V call is TRBV14, the J call TRBJ1-2, with a weak D call TRBD1 (5 bases). Germline CDR1 SGHDN, CDR2 FVKESK. V lost 4 bases, J lost 4 bases, and 10 bases lay in between. This CDR3 spans 13 amino acids. The CDR3 reads CASSPDDSYGYTF. CDR3 coding DNA: TGTGCCAGCAGCCCTGACGACAGCTATGGCTACACCTTC.

This clone was observed a few times. V is TRBV19 and J is TRBJ1-2; the D is unclear. The CDR3 has 13 residues. Trimming cost V 7 bases and J 8 bases, with 17 bases left between them. CDR1 and CDR2 from the germline V gene are LNHDA and SQIVND (reference sequence). The CDR3 sequence is CASTQKGIWGYTF. The CDR3 DNA is TGTGCCAGTACTCAAAAAGGGATCTGGGGCTACACCTTC.

The chain uses TRBV6-5 and TRBJ1-5; D gene uncertain. Trimming took 5 bases from V and 7 from J, leaving 12 bases between them. Per the germline V gene, CDR1 is MNHEY and CDR2 is SVGAGI. There are 13 residues in the CDR3. The CDR3 region is CASSRAEAQPQHF. CDR3 DNA: TGTGCCAGCAGTCGAGCAGAGGCCCAGCCCCAGCATTTT.

This rearrangement joins TRBV5-1 to TRBJ2-5; a possible D gene is TRBD2 (5 bases). The CDR3 is 14 residues long. Germline-derived CDR1 and CDR2 are SGHRS and YFSETQ. Trimming took 2 bases from V and 1 from J, leaving 9 bases between them. The CDR3 region is CASSLNAGQETQYF. The CDR3, as DNA: TGCGCCAGCAGCTTAAATGCGGGCCAAGAGACCCAGTACTTC.

The chain joins TRBV2 to TRBJ1-5; unclear D gene. Germline V gives CDR1 SNHLY, CDR2 FYNNEI. CDR3 size: 14 residues. V lost 6 bases, J lost 7 bases, and 16 bases lay in between. As DNA, the CDR3 is TGTGCCAGCAGGGGCAGGACCTTCGGCCAGCCCCAGCATTTT. Residues: CASRGRTFGQPQHF.